The rows below give T cell receptor beta chains drawn from one sample of a study of shared clonotypes between healthy human individuals. Sequencing used immunoSEQ multiplex PCR; TCRdb keeps in-frame clones, though not all of them. The sample consists of roughly 300,000 clones, 73% of them appearing once. The sample taken for sequencing was memory CD4+ T cells sorted from blood. The receptors stem from a man aged 25-45 years in good health. CDR3s include the opening cysteine and the closing phenylalanine or tryptophan. Fields, in order: J gene, clone size, V gene, D gene, CDR3 protein, CDR3 DNA. D genes are given only for firm matches. Clone size is not always given. Where it is, it says once, few, many or a class for expanded clones.

TRBJ1-2 - TRBV4-2 - CASSQGRQTNYGYTF TGTGCCAGCAGCCAAGGTCGACAGACTAACTATGGCTACACCTTC
TRBJ2-1 - TRBV10-1 TRBD2 CASSGLTGGGNEQFF TGCGCCAGCAGTGGTTTGACGGGAGGAGGTAATGAGCAGTTCTTC
TRBJ2-5 - TRBV7-2 TRBD2 CASSKDTGGPPKTQYF TGTGCCAGCAGCAAGGATACGGGAGGGCCCCCCAAGACCCAGTACTTC
TRBJ1-1 - TRBV10-3 - CASKKQGNTEAFF TGTGCCTCAAAAAAACAGGGAAACACTGAAGCTTTCTTT
TRBJ2-3 many TRBV18 - CASKTRTDTQYF TGTGCCAGCAAAACTAGAACAGATACGCAGTATTTT
TRBJ2-1 - TRBV14 - CASSQDRGTNYNEQFF TGTGCCAGCAGCCAAGATCGCGGGACCAATTACAATGAGCAGTTCTTC
TRBJ2-5 - TRBV7-2 TRBD2 CASSQLAGALQETQYF TGTGCCAGCAGCCAGCTAGCGGGAGCCCTCCAAGAGACCCAGTACTTC
TRBJ2-7 many TRBV6-1 TRBD2 CASSRTSQSYEQYF TGTGCCAGCAGTAGGACTAGCCAAAGCTACGAGCAGTACTTC
TRBJ2-7 - TRBV5-1 - CASSSTIGTDYREQYF TGCGCCAGCAGCTCGACGATAGGGACGGACTATCGGGAGCAGTACTTC
TRBJ2-5 - TRBV9 - CASSAFAGMETQYF TGTGCCAGCAGCGCCTTCGCAGGGATGGAGACCCAGTACTTC
TRBJ1-2 - TRBV5-8 - CASSLAGGYTF TGTGCCAGCAGCTTGGCGGGTGGCTACACCTTC
TRBJ2-1 - TRBV30 - CAWSLYSISLDYNEQFF TGTGCCTGGAGTCTTTACTCCATCTCCCTGGATTACAATGAGCAGTTCTTC
TRBJ1-4 - TRBV11-2 TRBD1 CASSLEGTGDEKLFF TGTGCCAGCAGCTTAGAAGGGACAGGGGATGAAAAACTGTTTTTT
TRBJ1-5 - TRBV18 TRBD1 CASSSGTGGLQPQHF TGTGCCAGCTCATCCGGGACAGGGGGTCTTCAGCCCCAGCATTTT
TRBJ1-2 - TRBV7-2 - CASSSEGYGYTF TGTGCCAGCAGCTCCGAAGGGTATGGCTACACCTTC
TRBJ2-7 - TRBV2 TRBD2 CASRHREGSYEQYF TGTGCCAGCAGACACCGGGAGGGTAGTTACGAGCAGTACTTC
TRBJ2-7 - TRBV2 - CASIFSLGSYEQYF TGTGCCAGCATCTTCAGCTTGGGGTCCTACGAGCAGTACTTC
TRBJ2-6 few TRBV19 - CASSSYGRVGQGVSGANVLTF TGTGCCAGTAGTAGCTACGGGAGGGTCGGACAGGGCGTCTCTGGGGCCAACGTCCTGACTTTC
TRBJ2-2 - TRBV18 - CASSTSTGELFF TGTGCCAGCTCAACCAGCACCGGGGAGCTGTTTTTT
TRBJ2-1 - TRBV18 TRBD1 CASSPLGQGIYNEQFF TGTGCCAGCTCACCATTAGGACAGGGGATCTACAATGAGCAGTTCTTC
TRBJ1-1 - TRBV10-2 - CASSELLNTEAFF TGCGCCAGCAGTGAACTTTTGAACACTGAAGCTTTCTTT
TRBJ2-3 - TRBV5-1 TRBD1 CASQPLTGTGTDTQYF TGCGCCAGCCAACCCCTAACCGGGACAGGCACAGATACGCAGTATTTT
TRBJ1-3 many TRBV14 - CASSLTGRSTIYF TGTGCCAGCAGCCTGACCGGACGCAGCACCATATATTTT
TRBJ1-5 - TRBV18 - CASSPPSGNQPQHF TGTGCCAGCTCACCACCGTCAGGAAATCAGCCCCAGCATTTT
TRBJ2-3 - TRBV18 - CASSPPEGVQDTQYF TGTGCCAGCTCACCTCCAGAGGGAGTGCAAGATACGCAGTATTTT
TRBJ2-3 - TRBV11-1 - CASSLGAGASTDTQYF TGTGCCAGCAGCTTAGGAGCAGGGGCGAGCACAGATACGCAGTATTTT
TRBJ2-7 - TRBV28 TRBD2 CASWTSGRPEQYF TGTGCCAGTTGGACTAGCGGGAGACCCGAGCAGTACTTC
TRBJ2-1 - TRBV4-3 TRBD2 CASSQSGGSGSRGNEQFF TGCGCCAGCAGCCAAAGCGGGGGGAGCGGGAGTAGAGGGAATGAGCAGTTCTTC
TRBJ1-1 few TRBV7-9 - CASTIQDFEAFF TGTGCCAGCACCATCCAGGACTTTGAAGCTTTCTTT
TRBJ1-2 few TRBV7-2 - CASSPYPASYTF TGTGCCAGCAGCCCGTACCCGGCTAGCTACACCTTC
TRBJ2-5 - TRBV7-2 TRBD1 CASSLGSRQGQETQYF TGTGCCAGCAGCTTAGGATCCCGACAGGGGCAAGAGACCCAGTACTTC
TRBJ2-5 - TRBV5-1 - CASNHAGQETQYF TGCGCCAGCAACCATGCAGGTCAAGAGACCCAGTACTTC
TRBJ2-3 - TRBV27 - CASSSGVRGPTDTQYF TGTGCCAGCAGTTCGGGAGTTCGAGGGCCCACAGATACGCAGTATTTT
TRBJ1-1 - TRBV19 TRBD1 CASSIRQGGGTEAFF TGTGCCAGTAGTATCCGACAGGGGGGAGGGACTGAAGCTTTCTTT
TRBJ2-6 once TRBV6-4 TRBD2 CASSGLAGSGANVLTF TGTGCCAGCAGTGGGCTAGCGGGCTCTGGGGCCAACGTCCTGACTTTC
TRBJ2-3 - TRBV7-9 - CASSLGTTAGGLADTQYF TGTGCCAGCAGCTTAGGGACCACAGCTGGGGGACTTGCTGATACGCAGTATTTT
TRBJ2-5 once TRBV18 TRBD1 CASSRSPGQGWETQYF TGTGCCAGCTCCCGATCGCCGGGACAGGGTTGGGAGACCCAGTACTTC